These 4 T cell receptor beta chains came from one sample sequenced in a study of cytomegalovirus exposure and HLA in healthy donors. Researchers ran the PCR with 60 Vbeta and 13 Jbeta primers. TCRdb keeps only in-frame clones here, not all; method: immunoSEQ multiplex PCR. The sample gives about 140,000 clones, around 81% of which show up once; about 6.5% is in the top ten. The sequenced material came from PBMCs. The source of these receptors is a man between 40 and 49 years old in good health and CMV-seropositive.

The V call is TRBV4-3, the J call TRBJ2-5, with 10 bases fitting TRBD1. V trimming: 0 bases; J trimming: 6 bases; junction bases outside the gene matches: 7. CDR1 and CDR2 from the germline V gene are LGHNA and YSLEER. The CDR3 totals 16 residues. CDR3 protein: CASSQESTGGAKTQYF. For the CDR3, the DNA is TGCGCCAGCAGCCAAGAGTCGACAGGGGGCGCGAAGACCCAGTACTTC.

The chain couples TRBV6-1 to TRBJ2-7; 7 bases match TRBD2. V lost 4 bases to trimming and J lost 5 bases; unmatched junction nucleotides: 8. The germline gives CDR1 MNHNS, CDR2 SASEGT. There are 14 residues in the CDR3. The chain's CDR3 is CASSVLASIHEQYF. The CDR3 region has the DNA TGTGCCAGCAGTGTACTAGCGTCCATCCACGAGCAGTACTTC.

The V gene is TRBV10-3, the J gene TRBJ1-6; a possible D gene is TRBD1 (6 bases). Germline CDR1 is ENHRY and CDR2 is SYGVKD. Trimming pared 8 bases from V and 9 bases from J, leaving 26 bases between. This CDR3 contains 17 residues. This chain's CDR3 is CAIGKSTGLPSGSPLHF. The CDR3 DNA sequence: TGTGCCATCGGGAAATCGACAGGTTTGCCCTCTGGTTCACCCCTCCACTTT.

The chain links TRBV5-1 to TRBJ1-1; 9 nucleotides match TRBD1. The CDR3 contains 15 residues. CDR1 and CDR2 from the germline V gene are SGHRS and YFSETQ. Losses at the gene ends were 2 bases for V and 0 bases for J; bases not matched to a gene: 2. The CDR3 nucleotides read TGCGCCAGCAGCTTCACAGGGGGCTTGAACACTGAAGCTTTCTTT. This encodes CASSFTGGLNTEAFF.